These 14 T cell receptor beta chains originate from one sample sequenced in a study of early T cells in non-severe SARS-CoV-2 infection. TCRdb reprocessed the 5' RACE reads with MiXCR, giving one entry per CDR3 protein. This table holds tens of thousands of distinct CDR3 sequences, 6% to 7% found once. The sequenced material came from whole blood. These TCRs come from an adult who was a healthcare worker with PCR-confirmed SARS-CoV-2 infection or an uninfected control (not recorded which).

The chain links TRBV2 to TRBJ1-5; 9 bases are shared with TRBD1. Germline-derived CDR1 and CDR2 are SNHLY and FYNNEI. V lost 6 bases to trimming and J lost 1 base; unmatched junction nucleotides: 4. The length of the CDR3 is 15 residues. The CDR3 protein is CASRGQGSSNQPQHF. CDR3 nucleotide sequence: TGTGCCAGCAGGGGACAGGGATCGAGCAATCAGCCCCAGCATTTT.

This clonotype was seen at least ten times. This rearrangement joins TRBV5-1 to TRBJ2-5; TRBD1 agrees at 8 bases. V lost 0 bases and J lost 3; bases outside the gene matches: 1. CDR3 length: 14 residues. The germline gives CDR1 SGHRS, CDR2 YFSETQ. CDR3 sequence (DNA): TGCGCCAGCAGCTTGGTGGGACAGGAAGAGACCCAGTACTTC. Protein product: CASSLVGQEETQYF.

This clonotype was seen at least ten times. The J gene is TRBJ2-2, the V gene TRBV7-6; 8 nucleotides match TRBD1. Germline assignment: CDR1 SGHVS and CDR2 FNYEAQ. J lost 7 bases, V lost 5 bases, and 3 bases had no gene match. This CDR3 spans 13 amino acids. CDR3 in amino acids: CASSRQGNGELFF. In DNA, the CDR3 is TGTGCCAGCAGCAGACAGGGGAACGGGGAGCTGTTTTTT.

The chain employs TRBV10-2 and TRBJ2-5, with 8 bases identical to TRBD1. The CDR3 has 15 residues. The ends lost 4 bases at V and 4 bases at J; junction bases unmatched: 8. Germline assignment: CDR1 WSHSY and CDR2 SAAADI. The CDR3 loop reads CASSVLDRDRETQYF. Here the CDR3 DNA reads TGCGCCAGCAGTGTCCTGGACAGGGACCGAGAGACCCAGTACTTC.

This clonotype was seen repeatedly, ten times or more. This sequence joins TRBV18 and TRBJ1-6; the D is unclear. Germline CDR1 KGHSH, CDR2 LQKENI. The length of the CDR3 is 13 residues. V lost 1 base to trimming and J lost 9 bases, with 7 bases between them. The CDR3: CASSPQAGSPLHF. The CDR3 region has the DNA TGTGCCAGCTCACCACAGGCGGGTTCACCCCTCCACTTT.

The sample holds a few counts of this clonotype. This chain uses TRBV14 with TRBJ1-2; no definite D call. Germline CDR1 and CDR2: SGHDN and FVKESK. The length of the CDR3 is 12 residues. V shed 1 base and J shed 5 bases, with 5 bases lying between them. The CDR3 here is CASSQVGYGYTF. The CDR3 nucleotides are TGTGCCAGCAGCCAAGTAGGATATGGCTACACCTTC.

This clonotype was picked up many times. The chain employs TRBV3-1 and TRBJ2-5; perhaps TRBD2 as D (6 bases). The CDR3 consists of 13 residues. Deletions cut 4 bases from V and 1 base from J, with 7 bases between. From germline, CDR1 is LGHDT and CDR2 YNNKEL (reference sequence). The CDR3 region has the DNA TGTGCCAGCAGCCCGACTAGCCAAGAGACCCAGTACTTC. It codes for CASSPTSQETQYF.

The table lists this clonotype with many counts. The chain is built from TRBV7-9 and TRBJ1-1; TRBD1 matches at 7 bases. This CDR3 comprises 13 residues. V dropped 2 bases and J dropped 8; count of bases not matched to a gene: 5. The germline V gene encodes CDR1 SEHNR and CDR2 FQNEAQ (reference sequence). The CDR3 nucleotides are TGTGCCAGCAGCTTAACTACGGACAGGGAAGCTTTCTTT. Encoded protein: CASSLTTDREAFF.

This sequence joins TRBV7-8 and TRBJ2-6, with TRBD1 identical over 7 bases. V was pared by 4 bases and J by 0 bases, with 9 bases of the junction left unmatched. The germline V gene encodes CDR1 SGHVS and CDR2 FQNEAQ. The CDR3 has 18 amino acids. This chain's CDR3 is CASSSPGGFHSGANVLTF. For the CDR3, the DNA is TGTGCCAGCAGCTCACCAGGGGGATTCCACTCTGGGGCCAACGTCCTGACTTTC.

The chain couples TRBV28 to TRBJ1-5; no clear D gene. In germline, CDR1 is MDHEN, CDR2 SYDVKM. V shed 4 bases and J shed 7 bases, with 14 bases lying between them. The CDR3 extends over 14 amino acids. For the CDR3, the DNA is TGTGCCAGCAGTTCCGTACCCCTGGAACAGCCCCAGCATTTT. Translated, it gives CASSSVPLEQPQHF. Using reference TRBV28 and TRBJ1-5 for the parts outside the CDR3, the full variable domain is DVKVTQSSRYLVKRTGEKVFLECVQDMDHENMFWYRQDPGLGLRLIYFSYDVKMKEKGDIPEGYSVSREKKERFSLILESASTNQTSMYLCASSSVPLEQPQHFGDGTRLSIL.

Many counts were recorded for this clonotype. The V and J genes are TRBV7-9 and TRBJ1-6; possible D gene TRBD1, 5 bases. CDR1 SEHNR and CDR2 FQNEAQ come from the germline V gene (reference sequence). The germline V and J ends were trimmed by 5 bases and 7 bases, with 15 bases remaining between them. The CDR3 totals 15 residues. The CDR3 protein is CASSNTGTRNSPLHF. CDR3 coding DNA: TGTGCCAGCAGCAATACCGGGACGAGAAATTCACCCCTCCACTTT.

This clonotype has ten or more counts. In DNA, the CDR3 is TGTGCCAGCAGCTTAGGGGCAGACTACGAGCAGTACTTC. Amino acid sequence: CASSLGADYEQYF. The chain links TRBV7-8 to TRBJ2-7; D is unresolved. The V end lost 1 base, the J end lost 3 bases, and 7 bases lay between the germline ends. Germline CDR1 SGHVS, CDR2 FQNEAQ. The CDR3 runs to 13 residues. The full variable domain, its missing parts supplied by reference TRBV7-8 and TRBJ2-7, is GAGVSQSPRYKVAKRGQDVALRCDPISGHVSLFWYQQALGQGPEFLTYFQNEAQLDKSGLPSDRFFAERPEGSVSTLKIQRTQQEDSAVYLCASSLGADYEQYFGPGTRLTVT.

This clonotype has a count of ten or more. This CDR3 reads CASSYLQLNQPQHF. CDR3 nucleotides: TGTGCCAGCAGTTACCTTCAGCTGAATCAGCCCCAGCATTTT. The chain is built from TRBV6-2 or TRBV6-3 and TRBJ1-5; no firm D call. Germline lookup yields CDR1 MNHEY and CDR2 SVGEGT. This CDR3 is built from 14 residues. V dropped 2 bases and J dropped 4 bases, with 9 bases sitting between them.

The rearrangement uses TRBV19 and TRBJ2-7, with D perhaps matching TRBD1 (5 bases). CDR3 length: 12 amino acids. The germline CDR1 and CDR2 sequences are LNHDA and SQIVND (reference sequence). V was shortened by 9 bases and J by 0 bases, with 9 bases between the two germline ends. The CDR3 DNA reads TGTGCCAGCGCTGACAGCTCCTACGAGCAGTACTTC. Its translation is CASADSSYEQYF.